The T cell receptor (beta chain) described here comes from a study of PD-1 blockade in classical Hodgkin lymphoma. Each patient experienced a relapse that followed autologous stem cell transplantation, and brentuximab vedotin exposure varied. Complete response, partial response or progressive disease were the best responses. With regard to this clone: Its antigen is unknown.

Trimming removed 1 base at V and 5 bases at J, with 19 bases between. CDR3 size: 16 residues. The V gene's germline CDR1 is GTSNPN and CDR2 SVGIG (reference sequence). Study observations and caveats: Prior therapy or disease activity may underlie the repertoire differences, whose causes remain undefined. TCR diversity rose significantly by C4D1 in CD4+ but not CD8+ cells. The diversity seen at baseline in complete responders resembled that of newly diagnosed patients.

Assay: immunoSEQ multiplex PCR; the TCRdb copy retains only in-frame clones and omits some. The table shows around 91,000 clones, with 75% to 85% occurring only once. This receptor was obtained from a human donor with classical Hodgkin lymphoma. Material: peripheral blood mononuclear cells (PBMCs), obtained before the second cycle of nivolumab. The chain links TRBV30 to TRBJ2-3; either TRBD1 or TRBD2 may fit D (6 bases each). The CDR3 region has the DNA TGTGCCTGGAGTGCATTCGGGGGCCAGCGCATAGATACGCAGTATTTT. It specifies CAWSAFGGQRIDTQYF.